Below are 28 T cell receptor beta chains sequenced from a single sample in a study of blood T cell repertoires in COVID-19. Clones were read by immunoSEQ multiplex PCR, and TCRdb kept only the in-frame ones, dropping some. The repertoire holds about 200,000 clones, 86% seen once, with about 4% in the top ten. The specimen sequenced was PBMCs or T cells enriched from blood (not recorded which). These receptors were obtained from a woman in her twenties or thirties who had been exposed to COVID-19.

The rearrangement joins TRBV10-2 to TRBJ1-6, with D possibly matching TRBD1 (6 bases). V lost 0 bases and J 2 bases, leaving 14 bases between the germline ends. Germline CDR1 WSHSY, CDR2 SAAADI. This CDR3 comprises 18 residues. Here the CDR3 reads CASSESGRGRTYNSPLHF. Here the CDR3 DNA reads TGCGCCAGCAGTGAGTCCGGCAGGGGAAGGACCTATAATTCACCCCTCCACTTT.

In its sample, this clone was seen a few times. The rearrangement uses TRBV3-1 (or the pseudogene TRBV3-2) and TRBJ1-2; the D gene is possibly TRBD1 (6 bases). The V end was cut by 1 base, the J end by 1 base, with 13 bases between. CDR3 length: 16 amino acids. Germline lookup yields CDR1 LGHDT and CDR2 YNNKEL (reference sequence). CDR3 sequence: CASSQAPQQGNYGYTF. The DNA for the CDR3 is TGTGCCAGCAGCCAAGCCCCCCAACAGGGTAACTATGGCTACACCTTC.

Turning to this clone: Compared with germline, one end of the junction differs, possibly owing to a read error. The CDR3 sequence: CASSFYGLAGDPTHF. Written as DNA, the CDR3 is TGCGCCAGCAGCTTTTACGGACTAGCGGGGGACCCTACCCACTTC. The rearrangement joins TRBV5-1 to TRBJ2-7, with TRBD2 matching 13 bases. CDR1 SGHRS and CDR2 YFSETQ come from the germline V gene. This CDR3 comprises 15 residues.

The gene calls are TRBV5-5 and TRBJ2-6; weak D call: TRBD1 (5 bases). The V end was cut by 2 bases, the J end by 0 bases, with 18 bases between. CDR3 length: 19 amino acids. CDR1 and CDR2 from the germline V gene are SGHKS and YYEKEE (reference sequence). Here the CDR3 DNA reads TGTGCCAGCAGCTTAGGACAACGCAGTCTCGTCTCTGGGGCCAACGTCCTGACTTTC. Its translation: CASSLGQRSLVSGANVLTF.

Written as DNA, the CDR3 is TGTGCCACCAGTGAGCTAGCGCGGGGGAACAATGAGCAGTTCTTC. Translation: CATSELARGNNEQFF. The gene calls are TRBV24-1 and TRBJ2-1; TRBD2 aligns across 7 bases. J gave up 5 bases and V 4 bases, and 7 bases lay outside the gene matches. Germline lookup yields CDR1 KGHDR and CDR2 SFDVKD. The CDR3 consists of 15 residues.

V and J are TRBV7-8 and TRBJ1-5, with D uncertain. Germline CDR1 SGHVS, CDR2 FQNEAQ. CDR3 size: 15 residues. Trimming shortened V by 2 bases and J by 2 bases, and 10 bases separated the two germline ends. CDR3 in amino acids: CASSLRVWGNQPQHF. CDR3 sequence (DNA): TGTGCCAGCAGCTTACGGGTATGGGGCAATCAGCCCCAGCATTTT.

The chain uses TRBV9 and TRBJ2-7; 10 bases fit TRBD1. This CDR3 region has 18 residues. Looked up from germline, CDR1 is SGDLS and CDR2 is YYNGEE. V dropped 0 bases and J dropped 3; count of bases not matched to a gene: 12. The CDR3 nucleotides read TGTGCCAGCAGCGTAGGGATCAGACAGGGGGCGCGGGGCTACGAGCAGTACTTC. This sequence encodes CASSVGIRQGARGYEQYF.

This clone turned up a few times. The V call is TRBV7-3, the J call TRBJ2-3; 9 nucleotides align to TRBD2. The CDR3 has 14 amino acids. V was pared by 6 bases and J by 1 base, with 2 bases of the junction left unmatched. Germline values: CDR1 SGHTA, CDR2 FQGTGA. CDR3 region: CASSKRGGTDTQYF. The CDR3 DNA reads TGTGCCAGCAGTAAGCGGGGGGGCACAGATACGCAGTATTTT.

The chain uses TRBV11-2 and TRBJ1-2; the match to TRBD1 covers 9 bases. Germline CDR1 is SGHAT and CDR2 is FQNNGV. The CDR3 runs to 13 residues. Trimming cost V 3 bases and J 6 bases; bases outside gene matches: 2. DNA of the CDR3: TGTGCCAGCAGCTTTCGACAGGGGGATGGCTACACCTTC. Its translation is CASSFRQGDGYTF.

The V call is TRBV7-8, the J call TRBJ1-5; 8 nucleotides match TRBD1. Germline CDR1 and CDR2: SGHVS and FQNEAQ. The CDR3 spans 17 residues. The V segment lost 5 bases and the J segment 2 bases; nucleotides outside the gene matches: 11. The CDR3 sequence is CASSPGQGRVGNQPQHF. In DNA, the CDR3 is TGTGCCAGCAGCCCCGGACAGGGAAGGGTTGGCAATCAGCCCCAGCATTTT.

V is TRBV10-1 and J is TRBJ2-5; D may be TRBD1 (6 bases). This CDR3 spans 17 amino acids. CDR1 and CDR2 (germline): WNHNN, SYGVQD (reference sequence). V was shortened by 2 bases and J by 2 bases, with 18 bases between the two germline ends. The CDR3 region is CASSEIAGAGVQETQYF. CDR3 nucleotides: TGCGCCAGCAGTGAGATTGCAGGGGCAGGGGTACAAGAGACCCAGTACTTC.

This clone was counted only a few times. The V and J genes are TRBV2 and TRBJ2-7; tentative D call: TRBD1 (5 bases). The CDR3 contains 17 residues. Trimming pared 3 bases from V and 0 bases from J, leaving 18 bases between. Germline V lookup: CDR1 SNHLY, CDR2 FYNNEI. The CDR3 loop is CASSDKQRQLSSYEQYF. The CDR3, as DNA: TGTGCCAGCAGTGACAAGCAGAGACAGTTATCCTCCTACGAGCAGTACTTC.

V is TRBV19 and J is TRBJ1-5; 7 bases line up with TRBD1. Germline V gene data show CDR1 as LNHDA and CDR2 as SQIVND (reference sequence). J was trimmed by 7 bases and V by 1 base; bases with no gene match: 7. CDR3 length equals 15 residues. The CDR3 loop is CASSIGFQGGQPQHF. The CDR3 DNA reads as TGTGCCAGTAGTATAGGGTTCCAGGGGGGCCAGCCCCAGCATTTT.

This chain joins TRBV30 and TRBJ1-1; 10 bases map to TRBD1. This CDR3 has 14 amino acids. Per germline, CDR1 GTSNPN and CDR2 SVGIG (reference sequence). V lost 2 bases, J lost 1 base, and 1 base stayed unmatched. The CDR3 reads CAWSRDRGNTEAFF. The DNA of the CDR3 is TGTGCCTGGAGTCGGGACAGGGGGAACACTGAAGCTTTCTTT.

This chain connects TRBV5-6 to TRBJ2-7, with 7 bases aligning to TRBD2. CDR3 size: 13 residues. Looked up from germline, CDR1 is SGHDT and CDR2 is YYEEEE. The V gene end was trimmed by 2 bases and the J gene end by 3 bases; junction bases not matched to a gene: 2. CDR3 sequence (DNA): TGTGCCAGCAGCTTCGAGCGGGGCTACGAGCAGTACTTC. Amino acids: CASSFERGYEQYF.

The rearrangement uses TRBV2 and TRBJ2-1; 14 bases align to TRBD2. Germline trimming cut 6 bases from V and 9 bases from J; bases unmatched to any gene: 1. Germline V gives CDR1 SNHLY, CDR2 FYNNEI. CDR3 length equals 13 residues. The CDR3 nucleotides read TGTGCCAGCAGAGGGACTAGCGGGGGTGAGCAGTTCTTC. This translates into CASRGTSGGEQFF.

J is TRBJ1-2 and V is TRBV10-3; 8 positions match TRBD1. This CDR3 has 14 amino acids. Germline-derived CDR1 and CDR2 are ENHRY and SYGVKD. After removal of 6 bases from V and 4 bases from J, the junction contained 7 bases not matched to a gene. CDR3 residues: CAISSGGRSYGYTF. CDR3 sequence (DNA): TGTGCCATCAGCTCAGGGGGCCGATCCTATGGCTACACCTTC.

The chain uses TRBV3-1 (or the pseudogene TRBV3-2) and TRBJ2-7, with a tentative D call TRBD2 (6 bases). This CDR3 has 15 residues. Trimming shortened V by 3 bases and J by 6 bases, and 18 bases separated the two germline ends. Germline V gives CDR1 LGHDT, CDR2 YNNKEL (reference sequence). DNA for the CDR3: TGTGCCAGCAGCCAGGTGTGGGAGGATATTTCCGAGCAGTACTTC. Amino acid sequence: CASSQVWEDISEQYF.

This rearrangement joins TRBV7-6 to TRBJ2-5; 8 nucleotides line up with TRBD2. The V gene end was trimmed by 2 bases and the J gene end by 1 base; junction bases not matched to a gene: 21. The germline gives CDR1 SGHVS, CDR2 FNYEAQ. The CDR3 totals 21 residues. Here the CDR3 DNA reads TGTGCCAGCAGCTTAAGGACTAGCTACGGTGGGGCCAACAGGGCCCAAGAGACCCAGTACTTC. Translation: CASSLRTSYGGANRAQETQYF. Based on the CDR3 plus reference TRBV7-6 and TRBJ2-5, the full variable domain is GAGVSQSPRYKVTKRGQDVALRCDPISGHVSLYWYRQALGQGPEFLTYFNYEAQQDKSGLPNDRFSAERPEGSISTLTIQRTEQRDSAMYRCASSLRTSYGGANRAQETQYFGPGTRLLVL.

This chain uses TRBV7-2 with TRBJ1-1; D gene ambiguous. V gave up 4 bases and J gave up 5 bases, with 14 bases separating them. Germline assignment: CDR1 SGHTA and CDR2 FQGNSA. The CDR3 contains 14 residues. The CDR3 sequence is CASSSYSPMTEAFF. CDR3 bases: TGTGCCAGCAGCTCATACTCGCCGATGACTGAAGCTTTCTTT.

J is TRBJ1-2 and V is TRBV18, with 11 bases fitting TRBD1. The CDR3 loop spans 15 amino acids. V gave up 2 bases and J gave up 8 bases; unmatched junction bases: 7. Germline CDR1 and CDR2: KGHSH and LQKENI. The CDR3 sequence is CASSPSGQGGGGYTF. The CDR3 nucleotides are TGTGCCAGCTCACCATCGGGACAGGGGGGAGGCGGCTACACCTTC.

There are a few counts of this clone. The rearrangement joins TRBV21-1 to TRBJ1-4. TRBV21-1 is shown as a pseudogene. The CDR3 loop spans 19 amino acids. CDR3 region: CASSASGTSLLLMKEKLFF. CDR3 DNA: TGTGCCAGCAGCGCCTCCGGGACTAGTTTACTCCTAATGAAAGAAAAACTGTTTTTT.

The V gene is TRBV6-5, the J gene TRBJ2-1; 7 bases fit TRBD1. The CDR3 contains 15 residues. Germline V gives CDR1 MNHEY, CDR2 SVGAGI. V dropped 2 bases and J dropped 7; count of bases not matched to a gene: 8. The CDR3 protein is CASSYMTGFTNEQFF. The CDR3, as DNA: TGTGCCAGCAGTTACATGACAGGGTTCACGAATGAGCAGTTCTTC.

The rearrangement joins TRBV5-1 to TRBJ1-2; weak D call: TRBD1 (5 bases). Germline V lookup: CDR1 SGHRS, CDR2 YFSETQ. The CDR3 totals 15 residues. The V end lost 0 bases, the J end lost 5 bases, and 14 bases lay between the germline ends. CDR3 bases: TGCGCCAGCAGCTTGGCGGAGGGGAGACAGTATGGCTACACCTTC. This codes for CASSLAEGRQYGYTF.

V gene TRBV2 combines with J gene TRBJ1-1; D is uncertain. CDR3 size: 13 residues. Germline V CDR1 and CDR2: SNHLY, FYNNEI. V dropped 6 bases and J dropped 1 base, with 9 bases sitting between them. CDR3 loop: CASSPGENTEAFF. For the CDR3, the DNA is TGTGCCAGCAGCCCCGGGGAGAACACTGAAGCTTTCTTT. Full variable domain (remainder filled in from reference TRBV2 and TRBJ1-1): EPEVTQTPSHQVTQMGQEVILRCVPISNHLYFYWYRQILGQKVEFLVSFYNNEISEKSEIFDDQFSVERPDGSNFTLKIRSTKLEDSAMYFCASSPGENTEAFFGQGTRLTVV.

The J gene is TRBJ1-1, the V gene TRBV5-6, with D unclear. The CDR3 is 16 residues long. Per germline, CDR1 SGHDT and CDR2 YYEEEE. V lost 7 bases and J lost 2, with 21 bases in between. The CDR3 is CASGLRAPGGNTEAFF. The CDR3 region has the DNA TGTGCCAGCGGATTGAGGGCCCCAGGTGGAAACACTGAAGCTTTCTTT.

The V and J genes are TRBV29-1 and TRBJ2-1; 10 bases line up with TRBD1. The CDR3 extends over 14 amino acids. Germline loops: CDR1 SQVTM, CDR2 ANQGSEA. With V trimmed by 6 bases and J by 1 base, 3 bases remained unmatched. CDR3 DNA: TGCAGCGTGACAGGGGGCAATTCCTACAATGAGCAGTTCTTC. This sequence encodes CSVTGGNSYNEQFF.

This clone was counted a few times. The CDR3 DNA follows: TGTGCCAGCAGCTCACGGTGGGCAGGGACAACCTCGAACACTGAAGCTTTCTTT. Translation gives CASSSRWAGTTSNTEAFF. The chain joins TRBV5-8 to TRBJ1-1; TRBD1 might be the D (6 bases). The germline V gene has CDR1 SGHTS and CDR2 YDEGEE. The CDR3 extends over 18 amino acids. Deletions cut 3 bases from V and 1 base from J, with 22 bases between.